The clone carrying this T cell receptor (beta chain) was found a few times. Its antigen is unidentified. The source of the sample is a study of beta chain features in type 1 diabetes. Study findings and constraints: Shorter templates might be favored by PCR, and equally so in patients and in controls.

Isolated RNA was reverse transcribed in full, so expressed TCRB transcripts were sequenced. The table came from immunoSEQ multiplex PCR; TCRdb's copy has only in-frame clones and leaves some out. The table lists fewer than 150,000 clones, 6.9% of them singletons. Germline-derived CDR1 and CDR2 are MNHEY and SMNVEV (reference sequence). V was pared by 10 bases and J by 3 bases, with 7 bases of the junction left unmatched. The length of the CDR3 is 15 residues. The specimen sequenced was central memory CD4+ T cells from blood. This clonotype was sampled from a woman aged 30 to 39 in good health. This sequence joins TRBV27 and TRBJ2-1; 12 bases fit TRBD2. The CDR3 is CATNGLAGIYNEQFF. Here the CDR3 DNA reads TGTGCCACCAATGGACTAGCGGGAATCTACAATGAGCAGTTCTTC.